This T cell receptor beta chain was captured in a study of blood T cell repertoires in COVID-19. The protocol was immunoSEQ multiplex PCR, while the TCRdb copy is restricted to in-frame clones and leaves out a portion. The sample holds 250,000 or so clones; about 82% are singletons and the top ten take approximately 2.1%. Participant ages covered roughly 18 to 89 years across approximately 25 US areas. Cohorts were assigned according to the clinical history that participants reported. The V gene lost 8 bases and the J gene lost 5 bases, with 15 bases spanning the gap. Germline V gene lookup returns CDR1 LGHDT and CDR2 YNNKEL (reference sequence). The CDR3 sequence is 13 residues long.

Sequenced material: PBMCs or T cells enriched from blood (not recorded which). The chain is built from TRBV3-1 (or the pseudogene TRBV3-2) and TRBJ2-5; D ambiguous. This receptor was identified in a woman aged 45-65 years who had recovered from COVID-19. In DNA form, the CDR3 reads TGTGCCAGCCGCGATGACTCTGGCGAGACCCAGTACTTC. Its protein is CASRDDSGETQYF.